The clone carrying this T cell receptor (beta chain) was detected ten times or more. TCRdb called the RACE reads again in MiXCR, with one record for every CDR3 protein. The table records approximately 110,000 distinct CDR3 sequences, around 34% of them present only once. Stated time point: patch test 3, about 24 weeks after DPC sensitization. Regarding treatment: therapeutic diphenylcyclopropenone sensitization with weekly scalp DPC. The V end was cut by 6 bases, the J end by 7 bases, with 9 bases between. The CDR3 runs 11 residues. The V gene's germline CDR1 is SQVTM and CDR2 ANQGSEA. This specimen belongs to a study of human T cells and chemical hapten exposure. Looking at the study overall: The study sensitized with 2% DPC on an approximately 2 cm by approximately 2 cm patch of upper inner arm skin.

The sample consisted of whole blood, taken in connection with sensitization to the hapten diphenylcyclopropenone (DPC). The J gene is TRBJ2-2, the V gene TRBV29-1; D possibly corresponds to TRBD1 (6 bases). This receptor was obtained from a middle-aged man with alopecia areata. Some clones in this sample may be carry-over from other donors' samples. CDR3 loop: CSVGQFGELFF. For the CDR3, the DNA is TGCAGCGTCGGACAGTTCGGGGAGCTGTTTTTT.